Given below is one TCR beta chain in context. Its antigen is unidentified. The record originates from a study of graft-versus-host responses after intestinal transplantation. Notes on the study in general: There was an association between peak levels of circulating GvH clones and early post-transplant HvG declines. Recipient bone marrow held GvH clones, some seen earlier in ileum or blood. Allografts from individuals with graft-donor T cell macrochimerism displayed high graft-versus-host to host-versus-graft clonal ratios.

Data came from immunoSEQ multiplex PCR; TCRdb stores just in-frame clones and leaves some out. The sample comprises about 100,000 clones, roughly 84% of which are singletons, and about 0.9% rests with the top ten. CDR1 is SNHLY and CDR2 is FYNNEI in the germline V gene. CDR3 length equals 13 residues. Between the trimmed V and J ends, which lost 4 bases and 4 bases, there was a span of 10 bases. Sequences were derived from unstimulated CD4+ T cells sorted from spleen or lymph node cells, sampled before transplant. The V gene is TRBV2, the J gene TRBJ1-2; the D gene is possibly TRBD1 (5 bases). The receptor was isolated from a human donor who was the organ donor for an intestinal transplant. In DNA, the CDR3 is TGTGCCAGCAGTGCCGACAGTAGCTATGGCTACACCTTC. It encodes CASSADSSYGYTF.